This T cell receptor beta chain was observed in a study of type 1 regulatory T cells. Whole-study context: T-allo10 is a Tr1-enriched, alloantigen-specific CD4 T cell product made in vitro.

TCRdb redid the calling of the reads with MiXCR, one entry per CDR3 protein. The repertoire includes 20,000 to 25,000 distinct CDR3 sequences, about half of them detected once, and roughly 5% sits in the top ten. This clonotype was recorded at least ten times. What it binds is unknown. V lost 0 bases to trimming and J lost 11 bases; unmatched junction nucleotides: 7. Germline CDR1 and CDR2: SGHDT and YYEEEE. This CDR3 region has 14 residues. The sample taken for sequencing was cultured T cells, either the whole culture or a sorted T cell fraction (not recorded which). The gene calls are TRBV5-6 and TRBJ2-1, with TRBD2 matching 8 bases. The receptor was isolated from a human donor in good health. In nucleotides, the CDR3 is TGTGCCAGCAGCTTGGGACTAGCGCCCCAAAAGCAGTTCTTC. It encodes CASSLGLAPQKQFF.